This T cell receptor beta chain derives from a study of shared clonotypes between healthy human individuals. The V end was cut by 2 bases, the J end by 6 bases, with 18 bases between. CDR1 SQVTM and CDR2 ANQGSEA come from the germline V gene. The length of the CDR3 is 15 residues. Note on this clone: Antigen unknown.

Assay execution took place at the deep level. Each sorted subset replicate got 200 ng genomic DNA, tens of thousands of genomes. Clones were sequenced by immunoSEQ multiplex PCR, and TCRdb holds only the in-frame ones, with some missing. Here the sample spans 1.6 million or so clones, approximately 98.5% being singletons. Study-wide results and limits: Shared clonotypes across all four donors exceeded non-shared ones in generation probability. Rarefaction curves obtained for sorted subsets showed sequencing incomplete despite large depth.

The sequence came from a man aged 25 to 40 in good health. The sequenced sample was naive CD4+ T cells sorted from blood. Subset reported: CD45RA+ positively selected. The J gene is TRBJ2-3, the V gene TRBV29-1; D call uncertain. The CDR3 DNA follows: TGCAGCGTTGAATTTCTTGCTCAGCGCAGGGATACGCAGTATTTT. Its translation: CSVEFLAQRRDTQYF.